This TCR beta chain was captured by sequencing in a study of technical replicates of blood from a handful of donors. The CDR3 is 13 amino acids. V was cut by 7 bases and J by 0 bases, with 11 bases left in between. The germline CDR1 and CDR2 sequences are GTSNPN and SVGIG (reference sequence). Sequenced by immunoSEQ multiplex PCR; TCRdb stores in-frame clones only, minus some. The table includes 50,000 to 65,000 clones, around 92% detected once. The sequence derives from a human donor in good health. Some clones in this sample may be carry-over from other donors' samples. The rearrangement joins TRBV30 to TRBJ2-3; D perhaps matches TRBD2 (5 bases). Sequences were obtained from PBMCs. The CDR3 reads CASSRESTDTQYF. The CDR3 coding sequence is TGTGCCTCCTCAAGGGAGAGCACAGATACGCAGTATTTT.